This paragraph reports one T cell receptor beta chain. This sample was taken from a study of blood T cell repertoires in COVID-19. About the study: Samples taken during acute and convalescent COVID-19 were collected in the United States, Italy and Spain. T cells, B-cell-depleted T cells, or PBMCs supplied cDNA or gDNA.

The CDR3 is 15 amino acids. The ends lost 3 bases at V and 0 bases at J; junction bases unmatched: 3. Per germline, CDR1 KGHSH and CDR2 LQKENI. Data came from immunoSEQ multiplex PCR; TCRdb stores just in-frame clones and leaves some out. The table has roughly 120,000 clones, just under 90% seen once. This TCR was sampled from a woman between 45 and 60 years old with acute or convalescent COVID-19. The specimen sequenced was peripheral blood. The chain carries TRBV18 and TRBJ2-3; 7 bases fit TRBD1. The CDR3 is CASSPGTASTDTQYF. CDR3 bases: TGTGCCAGCTCACCCGGGACAGCTAGCACAGATACGCAGTATTTT.